This T cell receptor beta chain stems from a study of blood T cell repertoires in COVID-19. Study-wide background: In each case, the material was cDNA or gDNA derived from T cells, B-cell-depleted T cells, or PBMCs.

The trim removed 8 bases at V and 3 bases at J, leaving 6 bases unmatched. Germline CDR1 SGHNT, CDR2 YENEEA. The CDR3 is 13 amino acids. TCRdb's table, derived via immunoSEQ multiplex PCR, lists solely in-frame clones and lacks some. The sample includes around 220,000 clones, about nine tenths of them seen just once. The sequence was obtained from a woman between 45 and 65 years old with acute or convalescent COVID-19. J is TRBJ2-7 and V is TRBV11-3; TRBD1 matches 8 bases. Sequenced: peripheral blood. For the CDR3, the DNA is TGTGCCAGCCGTAGGACAGGGCTCTACGAGCAGTACTTC. This sequence encodes CASRRTGLYEQYF. The variable domain in full, with the rest retrieved from reference TRBV11-3 and TRBJ2-7, is EAGVVQSPRYKIIEKKQPVAFWCNPISGHNTLYWYLQNLGQGPELLIRYENEEAVDDSQLPKDRFSAERLKGVDSTLKIQPAELGDSAVYLCASRRTGLYEQYFGPGTRLTVT.